This entry is about one TCR beta chain. The antigen is unknown. The V and J ends lost 0 bases and 3 bases respectively, with 6 bases between them. The germline V gene has CDR1 SGHTA and CDR2 FQGNSA. This CDR3 is 13 amino acids long. Assay used: immunoSEQ multiplex PCR; TCRdb lists only in-frame clones, some missing. Of more than 80,000 clones listed, 90% were seen once; the top ten hold 7% to 9%. These data are taken from a study of T cell responses to AZD1222 COVID-19 vaccine. The study, taken as a whole, reports: The breadth and depth of Spike-specific TCRs increased once two AZD1222 doses had been given. Donors, mostly white British, included more females; clonal diversity was possibly underestimated. Nearly half of unique spike-specific TCRs reportedly avoided B.1.351 and B.1.1.7 mutated regions. Only 5 to 7 AZD1222 recipients were seropositive at baseline.

This specimen was peripheral blood, taken 28 days after the second AZD1222 dose. This chain connects TRBV7-2 to TRBJ2-7; no reliable D call. The receptor comes from an adult who received the AZD1222 COVID-19 vaccine. The CDR3 DNA sequence: TGTGCCAGCAGCTTAGCCCGTAGCTACGAGCAGTACTTC. Encoded protein: CASSLARSYEQYF.